Listed below are T cell receptor beta chains from one sample, sequenced in a study of naive and memory T cell subsets. TCRdb analysed the UMI-ligation and nested PCR reads with MiXCR anew, one entry per CDR3 protein. The repertoire holds about 90,000 distinct CDR3 sequences, with more than 6.5% as singletons. The sample was central memory CD4+ T cells from blood. The receptor source for this set is a human donor in good health. CDR3s include the opening cysteine and the closing phenylalanine or tryptophan. A D gene is named only where the DNA matches it firmly. Only some rows state a clone size, as once, few, many or a class for expanded clones.

j_gene	d_gene	abundance	v_gene	CDR3aa	CDR3nt
TRBJ2-4	.	.	TRBV5-6	CASSLTGPITNIQYF	TGTGCCAGCAGCTTAACGGGCCCTATAACAAACATTCAGTACTTC
TRBJ2-3	TRBD2	.	TRBV7-3	CASSYGTSLGTDTQYF	TGTGCCAGCAGTTATGGGACTAGCCTTGGCACAGATACGCAGTATTTT
TRBJ1-2	.	few	TRBV12-3/TRBV12-4	CASSFAGKTLAGGTNYGYTF	TGTGCCAGCAGTTTTGCGGGGAAGACCCTGGCGGGGGGGACTAACTATGGCTACACCTTC
TRBJ2-5	.	many	TRBV7-6	CASSLARVPRETQYF	TGTGCCAGCAGCTTAGCCAGGGTGCCCAGGGAGACCCAGTACTTC
TRBJ1-2	.	many	TRBV29-1	CSVGWGVPNYGYTF	TGCAGCGTTGGATGGGGGGTACCTAACTATGGCTACACCTTC
TRBJ1-3	.	many	TRBV30	CAWRRQLSSGNTIYF	TGTGCCTGGAGACGACAGTTGAGCTCTGGAAACACCATATATTTT
TRBJ1-1	.	.	TRBV10-3	CAIGGGGGTEAFF	TGTGCCATCGGGGGGGGAGGTGGCACTGAAGCTTTCTTT
TRBJ1-6	TRBD1	many	TRBV3-1	CASSPRTGRAPLHF	TGTGCCAGCAGCCCCCGGACAGGGAGGGCCCCCCTCCACTTT
TRBJ2-5	.	few	TRBV20-1	CSASRPSGGETQYF	TGCAGTGCTAGTAGACCTTCGGGTGGAGAGACCCAGTACTTC
TRBJ2-1	.	few	TRBV29-1	CSVVLWQSSYNEQFF	TGCAGCGTTGTTTTGTGGCAGAGCTCCTACAATGAGCAGTTCTTC
TRBJ2-1	.	many	TRBV5-1	CASSLGPGDEQFF	TGCGCCAGCAGCTTAGGTCCGGGGGATGAGCAGTTCTTC
TRBJ2-3	.	many	TRBV20-1	CSAREFSSTDTQYF	TGCAGTGCTAGAGAGTTTTCTAGCACAGATACGCAGTATTTT
TRBJ2-1	.	few	TRBV20-1	CSARDKGAGWKDEQFF	TGCAGTGCTAGAGATAAAGGGGCAGGGTGGAAGGATGAGCAGTTCTTC
TRBJ1-1	.	many	TRBV27	CASSGRTEAFF	TGTGCCAGCAGCGGAAGGACTGAAGCTTTCTTT
TRBJ1-1	.	many	TRBV18	CASSPRLDGNTEAFF	TGTGCCAGCTCACCACGGTTGGACGGGAACACTGAAGCTTTCTTT
TRBJ2-1	.	many	TRBV6-5	CASSRTRTNNEQFF	TGTGCCAGCAGCAGAACTCGAACCAACAATGAGCAGTTCTTC
TRBJ1-1	.	few	TRBV28	CASKAGDTEAFF	TGTGCCAGCAAAGCAGGGGACACTGAAGCTTTCTTT
TRBJ2-1	TRBD2	many	TRBV27	CASSRGGYNEQFF	TGTGCCAGCAGTCGGGGGGGATACAATGAGCAGTTCTTC
TRBJ1-5	.	many	TRBV12-3/TRBV12-4	CASTSFGQPQHF	TGTGCCAGCACGAGTTTCGGCCAGCCCCAGCATTTT
TRBJ2-7	.	few	TRBV6-2/TRBV6-3	CASSYVSGGSSYEQYF	TGTGCCAGCAGTTACGTCAGTGGCGGCAGCTCCTACGAGCAGTACTTC
TRBJ1-4	TRBD1	many	TRBV29-1	CSAIQGADEKLFF	TGCAGCGCTATACAGGGGGCGGATGAAAAACTGTTTTTT
TRBJ1-1	.	many	TRBV7-2	CASSLAGISEAFF	TGTGCCAGCAGCTTAGCCGGTATCTCTGAAGCTTTCTTT
TRBJ2-1	.	few	TRBV30	CAWSRGTWGGGQFF	TGTGCCTGGAGTAGAGGGACTTGGGGAGGGGGGCAGTTCTTC
TRBJ1-1	.	many	TRBV5-1	CASSLGSGWPEAFF	TGCGCCAGCAGCTTGGGGTCGGGTTGGCCTGAAGCTTTCTTT
TRBJ2-3	.	few	TRBV6-2/TRBV6-3	CASSRTDDTQYF	TGTGCCAGCAGTAGGACGGACGATACGCAGTATTTT
TRBJ1-1	TRBD1	many	TRBV7-2	CASSFLTGIGTEAFF	TGTGCCAGCAGCTTCTTGACAGGGATCGGGACTGAAGCTTTCTTT